The rows below give T cell receptor beta chains drawn from one sample of a study of T cell responses to AZD1222 COVID-19 vaccine. Sequencing used immunoSEQ multiplex PCR; TCRdb keeps in-frame clones, though not all of them. In the table there are some 110,000 clones, around 91% of which are singletons. Specimen: peripheral blood, collected on day 0 of AZD1222 vaccination. All receptors derive from an adult in good health. CDR3s include the opening cysteine and the closing phenylalanine or tryptophan. D genes are given only for firm matches. Where a row states a size, it is once, few, many or the class of an expanded clone; other rows omit it.

j_call cdr3_length clone_size v_call d_call cdr3_aa cdr3_nt
TRBJ2-7 14 - TRBV7-9 - CASSLPGRSYEQYF TGTGCCAGCAGCTTACCCGGCCGCTCCTACGAGCAGTACTTC
TRBJ1-1 15 few TRBV10-1 - CASSDSGTVNTEAFF TGCGCCAGCAGTGACTCCGGGACCGTGAACACTGAAGCTTTCTTT
TRBJ2-1 12 - TRBV3-1/TRBV3-2 TRBD2 CASSLQRGGQFF TGTGCCAGCAGCCTTCAGCGGGGGGGCCAGTTCTTC
TRBJ1-4 13 - TRBV12-5 - CASGLVLNEKLFF TGTGCTAGTGGTTTGGTTCTTAATGAAAAACTGTTTTTT
TRBJ1-1 14 - TRBV7-8 - CASSMGRANTEAFF TGTGCCAGCAGCATGGGACGGGCGAACACTGAAGCTTTCTTT
TRBJ1-6 13 - TRBV18 - CASSPGNRSPLHF TGTGCCAGCTCACCAGGGAATAGGTCACCCCTCCACTTT
TRBJ1-5 13 - TRBV6-5 TRBD1 CASSYGGTGQWHF TGTGCCAGCAGTTACGGGGGGACAGGGCAGTGGCATTTT
TRBJ2-6 19 - TRBV7-7 TRBD1 CASSPGTDLRLSGANVLTF TGTGCCAGCAGCCCCGGGACAGATCTTCGTCTCTCTGGGGCCAACGTCCTGACTTTC
TRBJ2-2 15 few TRBV5-4 TRBD1 CASFSRGRNTGELFF TGTGCCAGCTTCTCTAGGGGGCGGAACACCGGGGAGCTGTTTTTT
TRBJ1-4 12 - TRBV6-5 - CASTYSAVKLFF TGTGCCAGCACCTACTCGGCTGTGAAACTGTTTTTT